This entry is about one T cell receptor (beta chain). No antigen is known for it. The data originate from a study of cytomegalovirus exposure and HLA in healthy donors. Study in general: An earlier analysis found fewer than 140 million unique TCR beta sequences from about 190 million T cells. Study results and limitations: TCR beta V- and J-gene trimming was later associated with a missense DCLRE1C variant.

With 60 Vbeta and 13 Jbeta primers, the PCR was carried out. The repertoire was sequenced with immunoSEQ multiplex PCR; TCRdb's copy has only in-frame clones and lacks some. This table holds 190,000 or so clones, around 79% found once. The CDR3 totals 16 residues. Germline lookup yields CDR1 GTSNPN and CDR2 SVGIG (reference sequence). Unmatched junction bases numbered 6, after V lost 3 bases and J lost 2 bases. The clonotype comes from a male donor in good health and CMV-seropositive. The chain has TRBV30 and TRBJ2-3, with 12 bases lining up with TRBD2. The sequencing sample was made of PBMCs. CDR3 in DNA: TGTGCCTGGAGATTTCGACTAGCGGGAGACACAGATACGCAGTATTTT. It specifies CAWRFRLAGDTDTQYF. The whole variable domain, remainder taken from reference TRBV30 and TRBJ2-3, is SQTIHQWPATLVQPVGSPLSLECTVEGTSNPNLYWYRQAAGRGLQLLFYSVGIGQISSEVPQNLSASRPQDRQFILSSKKLLLSDSGFYLCAWRFRLAGDTDTQYFGPGTRLTVL.